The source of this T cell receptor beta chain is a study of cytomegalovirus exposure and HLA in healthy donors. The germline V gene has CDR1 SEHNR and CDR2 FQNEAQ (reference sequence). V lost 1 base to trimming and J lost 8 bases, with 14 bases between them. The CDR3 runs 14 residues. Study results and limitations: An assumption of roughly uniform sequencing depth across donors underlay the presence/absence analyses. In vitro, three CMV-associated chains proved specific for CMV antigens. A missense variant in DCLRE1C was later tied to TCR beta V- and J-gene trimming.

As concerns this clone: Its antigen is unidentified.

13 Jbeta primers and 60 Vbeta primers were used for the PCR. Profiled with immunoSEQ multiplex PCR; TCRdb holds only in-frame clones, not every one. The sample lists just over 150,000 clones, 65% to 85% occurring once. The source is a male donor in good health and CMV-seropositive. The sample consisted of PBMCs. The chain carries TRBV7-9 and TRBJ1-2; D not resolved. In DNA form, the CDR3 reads TGTGCCAGCAGCTTAGGGGTAAAAGAGAGGGGCTACACCTTC. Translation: CASSLGVKERGYTF.